This T cell receptor beta chain was recorded in a study of T cell repertoires in aging, cancer and after chemotherapy. Study-wide results and limits: Immunological memory after chemotherapy cannot be judged from the repertoire data.

TCR beta rearrangements were amplified from peripheral blood genomic DNA. Rearranged V-D-J TRB sequences were amplified with a mixed TRB-A/B primer pool. TCRdb recomputed calls from the multiplex PCR reads with MiXCR, one row per CDR3 protein. The sample includes about 13,000 distinct CDR3 sequences, about a quarter of them seen just once. This clonotype was seen a handful of times. Its antigen is still unknown. The sequenced material came from blood. This receptor was obtained from a human donor in good health.

Here the CDR3 DNA reads TGTGCCATCAGTGAAGGACAGGGGGACGCCGGGGAGCTGTTTTTT. Its translation: CAISEGQGDAGELFF. This chain uses TRBV10-3 with TRBJ2-2; TRBD1 aligns across 10 bases. CDR3 length: 15 amino acids. CDR1 and CDR2 from the germline V gene are ENHRY and SYGVKD. The trim removed 3 bases at V and 6 bases at J, leaving 4 bases unmatched.